The entry below gives a single T cell receptor beta chain sequence along with its context. This sample was included in a study of T cell changes during pregnancy in multiple sclerosis. The CDR3 extends over 16 amino acids. Trimming cost V 5 bases and J 0 bases, with 16 bases left between them. Germline V gene data show CDR1 as MDHEN and CDR2 as SYDVKM. Using immunoSEQ multiplex PCR, the repertoire was profiled, and TCRdb retains in-frame clones only, with some absent. The sample carries tens of thousands of clones, around 96% recorded once. The receptor comes from a female donor with multiple sclerosis, enrolled in a pregnancy study. The chain links TRBV28 to TRBJ1-1; D is undetermined. The sequencing used CD8+ T cells from peripheral blood mononuclear cells, collected after pregnancy. The CDR3 region has the DNA TGTGCCAGCAGTCCCGGCGGGAGTCAGCTGAACACTGAAGCTTTCTTT. The encoded protein is CASSPGGSQLNTEAFF.